This TCR beta chain appears in the sequencing data of a study of T-cell memory formation after mild COVID-19. Overall study context: Among the donors, TCR clusters were largely specific to each donor.

Study-level findings and limits: Some SARS-CoV-2-responding clones were already detected in memory before infection. Among CD4+ contracting clones, most were CM and EM, and CD8+ ones EMRA.

TCRdb reprocessed the 5' RACE reads via MiXCR and lists one record per CDR3 protein. In the table there are under 300,000 distinct CDR3 sequences, 8% to 9% of which are singletons. Trimming removed 0 bases at V and 0 bases at J, with 9 bases between. From germline, CDR1 is MNHEY and CDR2 SVGAGI. The CDR3 totals 16 residues. Remarks on this clonotype: Its antigen is unknown.

The receptor's source is a young man who had mild COVID-19 (a few samples of this study predate the infection). Cell type and time point are not known. V and J are TRBV6-5 and TRBJ1-3; D remains ambiguous. What was sequenced was PBMCs or a T cell subset sorted from them (not recorded which). CDR3 amino acids: CASSYSTGSSGNTIYF. CDR3 DNA: TGTGCCAGCAGTTACTCGACCGGAAGCTCTGGAAACACCATATATTTT.